These 9 T cell receptor beta chains were sequenced from one sample in a study of T cell repertoires in cytomegalovirus infection. TCRdb recomputed calls from the reads with MiXCR, one row per CDR3 protein. Here the sample spans hundreds of thousands of distinct CDR3 sequences, 24% being singletons. The sequencing input was CD8+ T cells from PBMCs. The receptors stem from a human donor in good health (CMV status not recorded). Some clones in this sample may be carry-over from other donors' samples.

V gene TRBV2 combines with J gene TRBJ2-1, with 9 bases that match TRBD2. The junction had 2 bases not matched to a gene; V was cut back by 8 bases and J by 0 bases. The CDR3 is 14 residues long. The germline V gene encodes CDR1 SNHLY and CDR2 FYNNEI. The CDR3, as DNA: TGTGCCAGCCTTAGCGGGAGCTCCTACAATGAGCAGTTCTTC. Encoded protein: CASLSGSSYNEQFF.

As for this clonotype: This may be a read error, as it is one base from a much larger clone. The V gene is TRBV7-2, the J gene TRBJ2-7, with D possibly TRBD1 on 6 matching bases. The ends were cut back, 6 bases at V and 3 bases at J, with 18 bases in the middle. The CDR3 runs to 15 residues. Germline CDR1 and CDR2: SGHTA and FQGNSA. Written as DNA, the CDR3 is TGTGCCAGCAGAACCGACAGGCGCGCTTACTACGAGCAGTACTTC. It codes for CASRTDRRAYYEQYF. The full variable domain, with the rest looked up from reference TRBV7-2 and TRBJ2-7, is GAGVSQSPSNKVTEKGKDVELRCDPISGHTALYWYRQSLGQGLEFLIYFQGNSAPDKSGLPSDRFSAERTGGSVSTLTIQRTQQEDSAVYLCASRTDRRAYYEQYFGPGTRLTVT.

This chain links TRBV20-1 with TRBJ1-2, with D unresolved. The CDR3 has 11 amino acids. With 6 bases removed from V and 6 bases from J, the gap between germline ends came to 11 bases. Per the germline V gene, CDR1 is DFQATT and CDR2 is SNEGSKA (reference sequence). CDR3 coding DNA: TGCAGTGCCCTTACCCAAAATGGCTACACCTTC. It is translated as CSALTQNGYTF.

Of note for this clonotype: A much larger clone lies a single base off, so this may be a read error. The chain recombines TRBV10-3 with TRBJ2-1, with D possibly TRBD2 on 5 matching bases. The CDR3 totals 16 residues. Trimming shortened V by 4 bases and J by 7 bases, and 20 bases separated the two germline ends. Germline CDR1 ENHRY, CDR2 SYGVKD. In nucleotides, the CDR3 is TGTGCCATCAGTGTAGCGCTGGGATTGGCAGAGAATGAGCAGTTCTTC. It is translated as CAISVALGLAENEQFF.

V usage is TRBV7-8 and J usage is TRBJ2-7, with 8 bases lining up with TRBD1. The V segment lost 2 bases and the J segment 2 bases; nucleotides outside the gene matches: 2. CDR1 is SGHVS, CDR2 FQNEAQ, per germline. The CDR3 length is 14 residues. In DNA, the CDR3 is TGTGCCAGCAGCTTATTACAGGGGGCCTACGAGCAGTACGTC. Its translation is CASSLLQGAYEQYV.

There are a few counts of this clonotype. The chain uses TRBV12-3 or TRBV12-4 and TRBJ2-1; the D call may be TRBD1 or TRBD2 (5 bases each). CDR3 size: 12 residues. Trimming took 8 bases from V and 15 from J, leaving 20 bases between them. This CDR3 reads CASALPGPDLFF. The CDR3 nucleotides read TGTGCCAGCGCCTTACCGGGGCCAGATCTGTTCTTC.

CDR3 coding DNA: TGTGCCAGCAGCGACAGGGTGGCCTACAATGAGCAGTTCTTC. This translates into CASSDRVAYNEQFF. The rearrangement links TRBV9 to TRBJ2-1; possible D gene TRBD1, 6 bases. V was shortened by 3 bases and J by 2 bases, with 9 bases between the two germline ends. The CDR3 is 14 amino acids. Germline V gene sequence: CDR1 SGDLS, CDR2 YYNGEE.

At least ten counts were recorded for this clonotype. This sequence joins TRBV27 and TRBJ1-3; TRBD1 might be the D (6 bases). Trimming took off 9 bases at V and 3 bases at J, with 9 bases between the two ends. This CDR3 contains 12 residues. In germline, CDR1 is MNHEY, CDR2 SMNVEV (reference sequence). CDR3 in DNA: TGTGCCAGTGGGACACTTGGAAACACCATATATTTT. Protein: CASGTLGNTIYF.

This chain links TRBV5-7 with TRBJ2-7; 7 bases are shared with TRBD2. TRBV5-7 has ORF status, its function being uncertain. The ends lost 0 bases at V and 0 bases at J; junction bases unmatched: 3. The CDR3 runs to 15 residues. CDR3 DNA sequence: TGTGCCAGCAGCTTGGGCAGGGACTACTCCTACGAGCAGTACTTC. Its protein product is CASSLGRDYSYEQYF.